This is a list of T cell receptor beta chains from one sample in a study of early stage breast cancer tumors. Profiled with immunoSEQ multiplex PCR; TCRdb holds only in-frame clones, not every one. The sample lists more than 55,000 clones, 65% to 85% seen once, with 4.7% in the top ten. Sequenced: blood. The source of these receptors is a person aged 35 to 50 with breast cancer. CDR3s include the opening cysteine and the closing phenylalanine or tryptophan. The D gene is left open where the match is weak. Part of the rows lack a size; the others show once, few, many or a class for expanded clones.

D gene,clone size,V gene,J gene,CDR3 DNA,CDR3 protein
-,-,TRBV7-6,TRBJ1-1,TGTGCCAGCAGCTTGGTCGGGGTCACTGAAGCTTTCTTT,CASSLVGVTEAFF
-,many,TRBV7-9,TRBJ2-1,TGTGCCAGCAGCTTATCGTACAATGAGCAGTTCTTC,CASSLSYNEQFF
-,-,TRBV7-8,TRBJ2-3,TGTGCCAGCAGCCCCGGGGCCACAGATACGCAGTATTTT,CASSPGATDTQYF
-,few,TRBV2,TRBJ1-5,TGTGCCAGCACCAGGGGAATTGGGAATCAGCCCCAGCATTTT,CASTRGIGNQPQHF
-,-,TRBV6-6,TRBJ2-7,TGTGCCAGCAGGGCGAATGGGGCCTACGAGCAGTACTTC,CASRANGAYEQYF
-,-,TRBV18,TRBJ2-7,TGTGCCAGCTCACCGAGGGGCGGGGAGCAGTACTTC,CASSPRGGEQYF
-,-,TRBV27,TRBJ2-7,TGTGCCAGCAGTTTAAGGGGGAGGGCCTCCTACGAGCAGTACTTC,CASSLRGRASYEQYF
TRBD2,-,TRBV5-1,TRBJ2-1,TGCGCCAGCAGCCTCCGGCTAGCGGTTTTCTCCTACAATGAGCAGTTCTTC,CASSLRLAVFSYNEQFF
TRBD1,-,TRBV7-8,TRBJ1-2,TGTGCCAGCAGCCCCCGGGACAGTGACGGCTACACCTTC,CASSPRDSDGYTF
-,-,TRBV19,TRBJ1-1,TGTGTTTCTAGGGGCGCGGACACTGAAGCTTTCTTT,CVSRGADTEAFF
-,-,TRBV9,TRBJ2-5,TGTGCCAGCAGCGTAGATAGCGAAGAGACCCAGTACTTC,CASSVDSEETQYF
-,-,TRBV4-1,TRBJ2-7,TGCGCCAGCAGCCAAGAGAGGATGTACGTGCAGTACTTC,CASSQERMYVQYF
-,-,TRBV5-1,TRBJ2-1,TGCGCCAGCAGCTTCGAGGGGAGCTCCTACAATGAGCAGTTCTTC,CASSFEGSSYNEQFF
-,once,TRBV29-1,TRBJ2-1,TGCAGCGTAAAAGTGGGGCCCTCCTACAATGAGCAGTTCTTC,CSVKVGPSYNEQFF
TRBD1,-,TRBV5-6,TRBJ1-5,TGTGCCAGCAGCCGGACAGGGAGCAATCAGCCCCAGCATTTT,CASSRTGSNQPQHF
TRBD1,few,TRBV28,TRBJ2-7,TGTGCCAGCGGGCACCGGGACAGTTCGTTC,CASGHRDSSF
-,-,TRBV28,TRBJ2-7,TGTGCCAGCAGTTTATTCCCTCAAGGGGCAGACGAGCAGTACTTC,CASSLFPQGADEQYF
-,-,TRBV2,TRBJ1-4,TGTGCCAGCAGGAGTGAAAAACTGTTTTTT,CASRSEKLFF
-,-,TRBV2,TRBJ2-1,TGTGCCAGCCAGTCCGGGACTTGGAATGAGCAGTTCTTC,CASQSGTWNEQFF
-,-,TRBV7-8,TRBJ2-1,TGTGCCAGCAGCTTATTTGCGGCAACTGTCAATGAGCAGTTCTTC,CASSLFAATVNEQFF
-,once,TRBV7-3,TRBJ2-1,TGTGCCAGCACCCTCCGGCTCCTCGATGAGCAGTTCTTC,CASTLRLLDEQFF
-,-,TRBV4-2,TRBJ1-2,TGTGCCAGCAGCCAAGATCCAGGGGAAGGGACTAGGGGCTATGGCTACACCTTC,CASSQDPGEGTRGYGYTF
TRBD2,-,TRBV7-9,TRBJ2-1,TGTGCCAGCATTGTCTTCGCGGGAGTAGGCAGTGAGCAGTTCTTC,CASIVFAGVGSEQFF
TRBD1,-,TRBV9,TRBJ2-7,TGTGCCAGCAGCCATGGGGCGGGACAGGGGTCCTACGAGCAGTACTTC,CASSHGAGQGSYEQYF
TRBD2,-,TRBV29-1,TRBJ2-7,TGCAGCGTTAGGTCTGGGACTAGCGGTGCTTACGAGCAGTACTTC,CSVRSGTSGAYEQYF
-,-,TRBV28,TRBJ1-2,TGTGCCAGCACCCGAACAGGAATTTTTGGCTACACCTTC,CASTRTGIFGYTF
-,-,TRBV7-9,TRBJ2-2,TGTGCCAGCAGCCGGATAGTCGGAACCGGGGAGCTGTTTTTT,CASSRIVGTGELFF
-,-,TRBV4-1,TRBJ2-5,TGCGCCAGCAGCCAAGAACCAGCGGTGGTACAGGAGACCCAGTACTTC,CASSQEPAVVQETQYF
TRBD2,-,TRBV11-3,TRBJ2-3,TGTGCCAGCAGCCCCGGACTAGCGGTCACAGATACGCAGTATTTT,CASSPGLAVTDTQYF
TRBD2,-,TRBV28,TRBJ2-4,TGTGCCAGCACACGGACTAGCGGGAGGGATAGGAACATTCAGTACTTC,CASTRTSGRDRNIQYF
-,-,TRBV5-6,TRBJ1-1,TGTGCCAGCAGCTTGGGAGGGAACATGAACACTGAAGCTTTCTTT,CASSLGGNMNTEAFF
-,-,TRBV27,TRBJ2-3,TGTGCCAGCAGTGCAGGGACCTCTAGCACAGATACGCAGTATTTT,CASSAGTSSTDTQYF
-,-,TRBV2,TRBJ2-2,TGTGCCAGCAAGGTGGGACCGAACACCGGGGAGCTGTTTTTT,CASKVGPNTGELFF
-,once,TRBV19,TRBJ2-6,TGTGCCAGTAGAACAGTGGCCGGGGCCAACGTCCTGACTTTC,CASRTVAGANVLTF
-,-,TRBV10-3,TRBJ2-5,TGTGCCATCAGTGAAGGGGTACCAGAGACCCAGTACTTC,CAISEGVPETQYF
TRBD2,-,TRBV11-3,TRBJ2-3,TGTGCCAGCACCAGAGCGGGAGAAGAAGATACGCAGTATTTT,CASTRAGEEDTQYF
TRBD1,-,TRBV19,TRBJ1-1,TGTGCCAGTAGTGTCTGGGGTAAACAGGGGGACACTGAAGCTTTCTTT,CASSVWGKQGDTEAFF
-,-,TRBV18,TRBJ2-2,TGTGCCAGCTCACCAACGGGGGAGCTGTTTTTT,CASSPTGELFF
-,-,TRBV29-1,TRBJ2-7,TGCAGCGTTGGGGGAAGCGAGCAGTACTTC,CSVGGSEQYF
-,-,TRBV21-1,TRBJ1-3,TGTGCCAGCAGCAAATTTTGTGGGCATACCTCTGGAAACACCATATATTTT,CASSKFCGHTSGNTIYF
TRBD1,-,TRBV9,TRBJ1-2,TGTGCCAGCAATCCCCAGGGGGAGAACTATGGCTACACCTTC,CASNPQGENYGYTF
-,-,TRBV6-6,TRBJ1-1,TGTGCCAGCAGCCCCGGTTTCAGCCAGAACACTGAAGCTTTCTTT,CASSPGFSQNTEAFF
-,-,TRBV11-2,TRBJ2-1,TGTGCCAGCAGCTCGACTCCCCTGGTAGCGCAGTTCTTC,CASSSTPLVAQFF
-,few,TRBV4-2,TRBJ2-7,TGTGCCAGCAGCCGGGGGGACAGCTCCTACGAGCAGTACTTC,CASSRGDSSYEQYF
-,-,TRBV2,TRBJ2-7,TGTGCCAGCAGTGAAGTTCAGGGTTCTCGGGAGCAGTACTTC,CASSEVQGSREQYF
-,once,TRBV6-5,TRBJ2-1,TGTGCCAGCAGTTACTCCGGGACTGTAAATGAGCAGTTCTTC,CASSYSGTVNEQFF
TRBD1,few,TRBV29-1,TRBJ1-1,TGCAGCGTTGAAGTTGGACAGGGGGCTGCTTTCTTT,CSVEVGQGAAFF
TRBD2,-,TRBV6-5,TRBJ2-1,TGTGCCAGCAGTCCCGGGACTACGTACAATGAGCAGTTCTTC,CASSPGTTYNEQFF
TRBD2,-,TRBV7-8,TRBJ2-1,TGTGCCAGCAGCTTAGACTCTAGCGGGAGTAGTGAGCAGTTCTTC,CASSLDSSGSSEQFF
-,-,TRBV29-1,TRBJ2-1,TGCAGCGTTGAGGGCACGGCGGGACCTCACAATGAGCAGTTCTTC,CSVEGTAGPHNEQFF
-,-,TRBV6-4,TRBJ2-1,TGTGCCAGCAGTGACTCGGGAAAAATACTAGCTAGGGTACGCTACAATGAGCAGTTCTTC,CASSDSGKILARVRYNEQFF
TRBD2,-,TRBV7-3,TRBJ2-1,TGTGCCAGCAGCCCCGGCACTAGCGGGAGTGATGAGCAGTTCTTC,CASSPGTSGSDEQFF
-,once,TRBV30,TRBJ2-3,TGTGCCTGGAGTGTTAGTACAGATACGCAGTATTTT,CAWSVSTDTQYF
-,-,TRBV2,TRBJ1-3,TGTGCCAGCAGTGACCCAGGGGCCCTGAGCTCTGGAAACACCATATATTTT,CASSDPGALSSGNTIYF
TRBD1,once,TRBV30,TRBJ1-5,TGTGCCTGGAGTGGACAGTGGGACAGTAGCAATCAGCCCCAGCATTTT,CAWSGQWDSSNQPQHF
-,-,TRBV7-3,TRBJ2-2,TGTGCCAGCAGCCCCGGGACTTTGAACACCGGGGAGCTGTTTTTT,CASSPGTLNTGELFF
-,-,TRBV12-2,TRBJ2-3,TGTGCAAGTCGCGCCACAGATACGCAGTATTTT,CASRATDTQYF
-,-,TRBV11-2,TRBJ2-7,TGTGCCAGCAGCTTCGGGGCAGGGCCCAGCTCCTACGAGCAGTACTTC,CASSFGAGPSSYEQYF
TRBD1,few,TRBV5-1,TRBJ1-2,TGCGCCAGCAGCTCGGGACAGAACTATGGCTACACCTTC,CASSSGQNYGYTF
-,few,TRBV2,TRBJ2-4,TGTGCCAGCAGTGTACTAGCAAACATTCAGTACTTC,CASSVLANIQYF